One sample yielded the 22 T cell receptor beta chains listed below, sequenced in a study of brain T cells in children with intractable seizures (dated by TCRdb to about 2021). The library was generated by the immunoSEQ multiplex PCR assay. Imported from immuneACCESS, the table was reduced by TCRdb to in-frame sequences with V and J called. These copies leave out some clones; in studies compared against another copy, an unresolved V gene accounts for under half, and the cause of the remainder is not known. This sample lists more than 40,000 clones; approximately 92% were detected once. Clones ranked in the top ten supply just under 6.5% of the sample. The time point label of this sample denotes: resected brain tissue, or blood drawn just prior to surgery. The specimen comprised peripheral blood, sampled at surgery. These receptors were taken from a girl aged 2-9 years with tuberous sclerosis and intractable seizures.

This clone is a singleton in its sample. The chain recombines TRBV19 with TRBJ1-4; the match to TRBD1 covers 7 bases. Germline V gene lookup returns CDR1 LNHDA and CDR2 SQIVND (reference sequence). The CDR3 is made up of 17 amino acids. The V segment lost 4 bases and the J segment 8 bases; nucleotides outside the gene matches: 16. Written as DNA, the CDR3 is TGTGCCAGTAGTACCTGGCGACAGGGTATACGAAACGAAAAACTGTTTTTT. It yields the protein CASSTWRQGIRNEKLFF. Full variable domain (remainder filled in from reference TRBV19 and TRBJ1-4): DGGITQSPKYLFRKEGQNVTLSCEQNLNHDAMYWYRQDPGQGLRLIYYSQIVNDFQKGDIAEGYSVSREKKESFPLTVTSAQKNPTAFYLCASSTWRQGIRNEKLFFGSGTQLSVL.

The chain carries TRBV2 and TRBJ1-2, with TRBD1 matching over 10 bases. V shed 3 bases, J shed 4 bases, and the junction held 8 bases outside the gene matches. Germline CDR1 and CDR2: SNHLY and FYNNEI. The CDR3 is 16 residues long. The CDR3: CASSDGQGVGIYGYTF. The CDR3 coding sequence is TGTGCCAGCAGTGACGGACAGGGGGTCGGTATCTATGGCTACACCTTC.

The rearrangement joins TRBV7-7 to TRBJ2-7, with no clear D. V dropped 1 base and J dropped 3 bases, with 13 bases sitting between them. The CDR3 has 15 residues. Germline V gives CDR1 SSHAT, CDR2 FNYEAQ (reference sequence). DNA for the CDR3: TGTGCCAGCAGCTTAGTTTTCGCCAGTGACTACGAGCAGTACGTC. This gives the protein CASSLVFASDYEQYV.

The J gene is TRBJ1-4, the V gene TRBV7-2; no firm D call. This CDR3 spans 13 amino acids. Trimming left V 5 bases short and J 5 bases short, with 9 bases between. Germline CDR1 is SGHTA and CDR2 is FQGNSA. CDR3 sequence reads: CASSVSMNEKLFF. The CDR3 region has the DNA TGTGCCAGCAGCGTCTCAATGAATGAAAAACTGTTTTTT.

J is TRBJ2-5 and V is TRBV3-1 (or the pseudogene TRBV3-2), with 9 positions matching TRBD1. The CDR3 is 16 amino acids. Germline-derived CDR1 and CDR2 are LGHDT and YNNKEL (reference sequence). Trimming at V came to 4 bases and at J to 0 bases, leaving 6 bases not matched to a gene. The DNA of the CDR3 is TGTGCCAGCAGCCTAAGGACAGGGGCGTACCAAGAGACCCAGTACTTC. Its translation: CASSLRTGAYQETQYF.

This chain links TRBV10-3 with TRBJ1-3; D not resolved. V lost 6 bases and J 4 bases, leaving 16 bases between the germline ends. This CDR3 spans 15 amino acids. Germline CDR1 ENHRY, CDR2 SYGVKD. The DNA for the CDR3 is TGTGCCATCAGCCAAAGTTCATATTTAGGAAACACCATATATTTT. Translated, it gives CAISQSSYLGNTIYF.

The chain joins TRBV18 to TRBJ1-2, with D possibly being TRBD1 (6 bases). The germline V gene encodes CDR1 KGHSH and CDR2 LQKENI. The CDR3 contains 13 residues. The V gene lost 4 bases and the J gene lost 3 bases, with 9 bases spanning the gap. The CDR3 DNA follows: TGTGCCAGCTCACAACAGGGTGACTATGGCTACACCTTC. Its protein product is CASSQQGDYGYTF. Full variable domain (rest looked up from reference TRBV18 and TRBJ1-2): NAGVMQNPRHLVRRRGQEARLRCSPMKGHSHVYWYRQLPEEGLKFMVYLQKENIIDESGMPKERFSAEFPKEGPSILRIQQVVRGDSAAYFCASSQQGDYGYTFGSGTRLTVV.

This clone showed up just once. This rearrangement joins TRBV6-5 to TRBJ1-5; D is uncertain. Deletions cut 2 bases from V and 0 bases from J, with 11 bases between. CDR1 and CDR2 from the germline V gene are MNHEY and SVGAGI. The CDR3 totals 16 residues. Written as DNA, the CDR3 is TGTGCCAGCAGTTACCGCCGACCGTATAGCAATCAGCCCCAGCATTTT. Encoded protein: CASSYRRPYSNQPQHF.

The chain uses TRBV30 and TRBJ2-5; D possibly corresponds to TRBD2 (7 bases). V was pared by 0 bases and J by 4 bases, with 15 bases between. The CDR3 spans 15 residues. Germline-derived CDR1 and CDR2 are GTSNPN and SVGIG (reference sequence). The CDR3 DNA follows: TGTGCCTGGAGTGTAGGGCTAGGGGGGGCAGAGACCCAGTACTTC. Encoded protein: CAWSVGLGGAETQYF.

The chain links TRBV5-1 to TRBJ1-1; 8 nucleotides match TRBD1. V lost 3 bases, J lost 6 bases, and 7 bases stayed unmatched. Germline V gene data show CDR1 as SGHRS and CDR2 as YFSETQ. The CDR3 length is 14 residues. Here the CDR3 reads CASSSTGTGAEAFF. CDR3 nucleotides: TGCGCCAGCAGCTCGACCGGGACAGGAGCTGAAGCTTTCTTT.

The chain links TRBV4-1 to TRBJ1-2; tentative D call: TRBD1 (5 bases). Germline-derived CDR1 and CDR2 are MGHRA and YSYEKL. This CDR3 has 19 amino acids. V shed 2 bases and J shed 3 bases, with 25 bases lying between them. The CDR3 reads CASSQLYSTGTQKDYGYTF. CDR3 in DNA: TGCGCCAGCAGCCAACTATACAGTACCGGGACTCAAAAGGACTATGGCTACACCTTC.

In its sample, this clone was seen once. The chain employs TRBV19 and TRBJ1-1, with D tentatively TRBD1 (5 bases). CDR3 length equals 13 residues. The V end lost 7 bases, the J end lost 1 base, and 10 bases lay between the germline ends. Germline CDR1 is LNHDA and CDR2 is SQIVND (reference sequence). Here the CDR3 DNA reads TGTGCCAGTACCCTGGGGGAGAACACTGAAGCTTTCTTT. It translates to CASTLGENTEAFF.

The chain uses TRBV11-2 and TRBJ2-5, with D perhaps TRBD2 (6 bases). The CDR3 spans 12 residues. Between the trimmed V and J ends, which lost 8 bases and 5 bases, there was a span of 12 bases. Germline-derived CDR1 and CDR2 are SGHAT and FQNNGV. Written as DNA, the CDR3 is TGTGCCAGCGCGGGGCCTGAGGAGACCCAGTACTTC. This encodes CASAGPEETQYF.

The gene calls are TRBV20-1 and TRBJ2-1; TRBD2 matches 7 bases. The V segment lost 3 bases and the J segment 2 bases; nucleotides outside the gene matches: 7. Germline V gives CDR1 DFQATT, CDR2 SNEGSKA (reference sequence). The CDR3 has 15 amino acids. CDR3 DNA sequence: TGCAGTGCTAGTTCCCGGGGGGAAGCCTACAATGAGCAGTTCTTC. This translates into CSASSRGEAYNEQFF.

The chain employs TRBV7-6 and TRBJ1-5, with a possible D match to TRBD1 (5 bases). The CDR3 is 15 amino acids. Trimming stripped 2 bases from V and 4 bases from J, with 12 bases between. CDR1 SGHVS and CDR2 FNYEAQ come from the germline V gene. In DNA, the CDR3 is TGTGCCAGCAGCTTAAACCGACAGCCAAATCAGCCCCAGCATTTT. Translating gives CASSLNRQPNQPQHF.

This rearrangement joins TRBV5-4 to TRBJ2-3; D call uncertain. CDR1 and CDR2 from the germline V gene are SGHNT and YYREEE (reference sequence). This CDR3 has 13 amino acids. Between the trimmed V and J ends, which lost 5 bases and 4 bases, there was a span of 11 bases. The CDR3: CASRTGLSDTQYF. The CDR3 coding sequence is TGTGCCAGCAGGACTGGGTTATCAGATACGCAGTATTTT.

The J gene is TRBJ2-7, the V gene TRBV5-6, with D perhaps matching TRBD1 or TRBD2 (5 bases each). CDR1 SGHDT and CDR2 YYEEEE come from the germline V gene. The V end was cut by 4 bases, the J end by 0 bases, with 17 bases between. The CDR3 is made up of 16 amino acids. CDR3 nucleotide sequence: TGTGCCAGCAGCGGTGATCAGGGTGGGAGCTCCTACGAGCAGTACGTC. Protein sequence: CASSGDQGGSSYEQYV.

This clone was seen just once. This chain links TRBV5-5 with TRBJ2-5; D gene unclear. Germline values: CDR1 SGHKS, CDR2 YYEKEE (reference sequence). The V end lost 2 bases, the J end lost 5 bases, and 7 bases lay between the germline ends. The CDR3 is 12 amino acids. The CDR3 protein is CASSFISETQYF. Written as DNA, the CDR3 is TGTGCCAGCAGCTTTATCTCCGAGACCCAGTACTTC.

This clone has just one count. The chain is built from TRBV2 and TRBJ2-7; D is possibly TRBD1 (5 bases). Germline CDR1 is SNHLY and CDR2 is FYNNEI. V lost 7 bases, J lost 7 bases, and 17 bases lay in between. The CDR3 is made up of 13 amino acids. CDR3 in DNA: TGTGCCAGCATGGCCAGGGTAGTCTGGGAGCAGTACTTC. This translates into CASMARVVWEQYF.

This sequence joins TRBV7-9 and TRBJ2-1; the match to TRBD2 covers 10 bases. The germline V gene has CDR1 SEHNR and CDR2 FQNEAQ (reference sequence). This CDR3 has 15 residues. V dropped 6 bases and J dropped 9; count of bases not matched to a gene: 11. The CDR3 spells CASSFGTSDRAEQFF. Written as DNA, the CDR3 is TGTGCCAGCAGTTTTGGGACTAGCGATCGAGCTGAGCAGTTCTTC. Together with reference TRBV7-9 and TRBJ2-1, the CDR3 gives the full variable domain: DTGVSQNPRHKITKRGQNVTFRCDPISEHNRLYWYRQTLGQGPEFLTYFQNEAQLEKSRLLSDRFSAERPKGSFSTLEIQRTEQGDSAMYLCASSFGTSDRAEQFFGPGTRLTVL.

This clone was detected once. This chain links TRBV25-1 with TRBJ2-5; D is ambiguous. Germline values: CDR1 MGHDK, CDR2 SYGVNS. The CDR3 runs 12 residues. The germline V and J ends were trimmed by 4 bases and 5 bases, with 8 bases remaining between them. Here the CDR3 reads CASSGGSETQYF. The CDR3 DNA sequence: TGTGCCAGCAGTGGGGGTTCCGAGACCCAGTACTTC.

The gene calls are TRBV7-2 and TRBJ1-2; D is unresolved. The germline V gene encodes CDR1 SGHTA and CDR2 FQGNSA. V was clipped by 1 base and J by 3 bases, with 12 bases between them. The CDR3 extends over 15 amino acids. CDR3 DNA: TGTGCCAGCAGCTTAGGTTCCGGGGTGGACTATGGCTACACCTTC. Its translation is CASSLGSGVDYGYTF.